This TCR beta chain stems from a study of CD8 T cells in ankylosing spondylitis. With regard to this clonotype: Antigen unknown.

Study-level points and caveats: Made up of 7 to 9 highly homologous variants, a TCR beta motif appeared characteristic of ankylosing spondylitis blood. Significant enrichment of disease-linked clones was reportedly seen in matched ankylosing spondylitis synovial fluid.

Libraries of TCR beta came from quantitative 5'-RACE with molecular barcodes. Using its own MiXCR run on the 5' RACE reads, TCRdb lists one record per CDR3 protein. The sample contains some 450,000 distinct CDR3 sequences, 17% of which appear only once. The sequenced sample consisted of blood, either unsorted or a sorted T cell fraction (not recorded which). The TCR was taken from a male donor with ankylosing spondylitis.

The CDR3 spells CASSLALDSSYEQYF. The CDR3 coding sequence is TGCGCCAGCAGCTTGGCCTTAGACAGCTCCTACGAGCAGTACTTC. J is TRBJ2-7 and V is TRBV5-1; the D gene is possibly TRBD1 (5 bases). This CDR3 is built from 15 residues. Trimming took off 0 bases at V and 0 bases at J, with 10 bases between the two ends. In germline, CDR1 is SGHRS, CDR2 YFSETQ. Together with reference TRBV5-1 and TRBJ2-7, the CDR3 gives the full variable domain: KAGVTQTPRYLIKTRGQQVTLSCSPISGHRSVSWYQQTPGQGLQFLFEYFSETQRNKGNFPGRFSGRQFSNSRSEMNVSTLELGDSALYLCASSLALDSSYEQYFGPGTRLTVT.